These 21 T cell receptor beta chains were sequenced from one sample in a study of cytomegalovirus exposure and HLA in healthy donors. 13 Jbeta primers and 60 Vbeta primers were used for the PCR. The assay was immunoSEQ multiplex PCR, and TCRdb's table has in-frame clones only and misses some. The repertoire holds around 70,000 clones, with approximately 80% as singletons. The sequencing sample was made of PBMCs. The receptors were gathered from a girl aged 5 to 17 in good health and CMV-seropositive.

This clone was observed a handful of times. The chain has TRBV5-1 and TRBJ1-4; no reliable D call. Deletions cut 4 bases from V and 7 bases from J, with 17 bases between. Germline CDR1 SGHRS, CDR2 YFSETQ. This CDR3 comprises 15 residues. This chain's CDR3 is CASSAGPRVGEKLFF. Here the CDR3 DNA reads TGCGCCAGCAGCGCCGGGCCGCGGGTCGGTGAAAAACTGTTTTTT.

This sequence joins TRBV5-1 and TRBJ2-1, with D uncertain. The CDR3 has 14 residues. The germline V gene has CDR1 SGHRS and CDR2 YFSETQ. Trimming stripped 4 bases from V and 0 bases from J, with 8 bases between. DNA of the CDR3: TGCGCCAGCAGCCCGGTTATCTCCTACAATGAGCAGTTCTTC. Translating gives CASSPVISYNEQFF. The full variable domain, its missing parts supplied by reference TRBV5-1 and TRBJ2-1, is KAGVTQTPRYLIKTRGQQVTLSCSPISGHRSVSWYQQTPGQGLQFLFEYFSETQRNKGNFPGRFSGRQFSNSRSEMNVSTLELGDSALYLCASSPVISYNEQFFGPGTRLTVL.

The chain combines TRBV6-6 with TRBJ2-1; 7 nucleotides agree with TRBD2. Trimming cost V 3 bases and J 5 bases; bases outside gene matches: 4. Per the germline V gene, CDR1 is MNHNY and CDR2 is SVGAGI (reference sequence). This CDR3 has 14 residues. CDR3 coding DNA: TGTGCCAGCAGTTATCCGGGGGGTAACAATGAGCAGTTCTTC. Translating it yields CASSYPGGNNEQFF.

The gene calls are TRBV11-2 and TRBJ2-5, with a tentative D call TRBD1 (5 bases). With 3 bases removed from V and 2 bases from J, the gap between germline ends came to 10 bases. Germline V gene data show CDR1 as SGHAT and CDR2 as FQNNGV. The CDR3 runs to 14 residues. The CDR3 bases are TGTGCCAGCAGCTTCATGAGACAGCAAGAGACCCAGTACTTC. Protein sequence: CASSFMRQQETQYF.

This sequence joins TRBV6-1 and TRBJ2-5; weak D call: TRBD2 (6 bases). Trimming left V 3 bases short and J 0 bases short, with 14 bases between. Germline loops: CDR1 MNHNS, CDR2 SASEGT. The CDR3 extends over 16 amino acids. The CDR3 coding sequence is TGTGCCAGCAGTGACGAACTCCGGGACTACCAAGAGACCCAGTACTTC. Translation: CASSDELRDYQETQYF.

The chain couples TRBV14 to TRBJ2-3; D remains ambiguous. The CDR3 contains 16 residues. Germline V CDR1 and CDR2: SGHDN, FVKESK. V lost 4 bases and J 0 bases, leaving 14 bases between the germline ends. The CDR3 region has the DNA TGTGCCAGCAGCCGATTGACTGGAACTAGCACAGATACGCAGTATTTT. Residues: CASSRLTGTSTDTQYF.

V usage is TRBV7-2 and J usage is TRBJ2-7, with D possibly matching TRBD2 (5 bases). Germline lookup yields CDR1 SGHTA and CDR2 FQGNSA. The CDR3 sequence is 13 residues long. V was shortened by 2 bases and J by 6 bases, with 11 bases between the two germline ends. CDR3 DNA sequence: TGTGCCAGCAGCTTACCCCCGGCGGGCGAGCAGTACTTC. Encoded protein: CASSLPPAGEQYF.

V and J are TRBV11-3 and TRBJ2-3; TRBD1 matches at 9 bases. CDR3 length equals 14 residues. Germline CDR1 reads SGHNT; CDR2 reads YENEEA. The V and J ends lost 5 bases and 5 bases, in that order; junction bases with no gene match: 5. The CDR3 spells CASSKGQGKDTQYF. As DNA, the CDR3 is TGTGCCAGCAGCAAAGGACAGGGGAAAGATACGCAGTATTTT.

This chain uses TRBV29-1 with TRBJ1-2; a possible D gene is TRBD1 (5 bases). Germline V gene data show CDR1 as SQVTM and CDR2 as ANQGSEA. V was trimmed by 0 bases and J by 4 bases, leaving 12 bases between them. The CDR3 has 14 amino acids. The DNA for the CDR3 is TGCAGCGTTGAAGATCTGGGACTGCCCTATGGCTACACCTTC. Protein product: CSVEDLGLPYGYTF.

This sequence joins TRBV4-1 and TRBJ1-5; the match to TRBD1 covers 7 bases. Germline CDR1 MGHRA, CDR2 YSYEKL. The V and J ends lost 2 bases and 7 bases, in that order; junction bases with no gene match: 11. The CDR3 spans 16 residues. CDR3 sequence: CASSQTFQGDYQPQHF. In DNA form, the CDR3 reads TGCGCCAGCAGCCAAACCTTCCAGGGGGATTACCAGCCCCAGCATTTT.

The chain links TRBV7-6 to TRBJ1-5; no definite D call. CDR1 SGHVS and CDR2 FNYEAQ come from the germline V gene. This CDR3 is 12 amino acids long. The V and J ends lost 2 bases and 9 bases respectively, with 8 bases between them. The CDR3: CASSLISGPQHF. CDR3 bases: TGTGCCAGCAGCTTAATCTCGGGGCCCCAGCATTTT.

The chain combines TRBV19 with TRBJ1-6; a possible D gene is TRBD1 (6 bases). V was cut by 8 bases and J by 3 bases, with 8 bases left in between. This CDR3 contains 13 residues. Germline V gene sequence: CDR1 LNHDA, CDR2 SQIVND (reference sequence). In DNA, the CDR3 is TGTGCCAGTCAGGACAGCTATAATTCACCCCTCCACTTT. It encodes CASQDSYNSPLHF. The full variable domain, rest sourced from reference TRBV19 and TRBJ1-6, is DGGITQSPKYLFRKEGQNVTLSCEQNLNHDAMYWYRQDPGQGLRLIYYSQIVNDFQKGDIAEGYSVSREKKESFPLTVTSAQKNPTAFYLCASQDSYNSPLHFGNGTRLTVT.

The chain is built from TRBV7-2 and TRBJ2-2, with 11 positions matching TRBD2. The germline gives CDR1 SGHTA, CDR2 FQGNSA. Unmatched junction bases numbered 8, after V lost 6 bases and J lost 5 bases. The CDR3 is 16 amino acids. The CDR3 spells CASRIAGGAGTGELFF. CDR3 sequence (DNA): TGTGCCAGCAGGATAGCGGGAGGGGCCGGAACCGGGGAGCTGTTTTTT.

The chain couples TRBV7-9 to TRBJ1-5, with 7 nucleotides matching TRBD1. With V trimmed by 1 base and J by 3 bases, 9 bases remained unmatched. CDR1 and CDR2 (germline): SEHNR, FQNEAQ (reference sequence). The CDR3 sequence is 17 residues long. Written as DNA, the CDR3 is TGTGCCAGCAGCTTAGGGGACAGCCTGCTCTTCAATCAGCCCCAGCATTTT. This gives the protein CASSLGDSLLFNQPQHF. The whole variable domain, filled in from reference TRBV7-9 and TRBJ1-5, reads DTGVSQNPRHKITKRGQNVTFRCDPISEHNRLYWYRQTLGQGPEFLTYFQNEAQLEKSRLLSDRFSAERPKGSFSTLEIQRTEQGDSAMYLCASSLGDSLLFNQPQHFGDGTRLSIL.

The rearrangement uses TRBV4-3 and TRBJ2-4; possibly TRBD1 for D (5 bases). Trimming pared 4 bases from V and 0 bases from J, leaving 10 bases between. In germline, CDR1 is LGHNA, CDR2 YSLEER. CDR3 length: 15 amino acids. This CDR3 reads CASSPAGLAKNIQYF. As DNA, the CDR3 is TGCGCCAGCAGCCCGGCAGGGCTAGCCAAAAACATTCAGTACTTC.

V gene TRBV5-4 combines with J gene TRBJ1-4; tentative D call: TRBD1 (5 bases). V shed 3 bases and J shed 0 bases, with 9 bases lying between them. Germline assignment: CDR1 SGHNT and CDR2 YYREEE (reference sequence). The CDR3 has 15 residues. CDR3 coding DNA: TGTGCCAGCAGCTATAGACAGCCAACTAATGAAAAACTGTTTTTT. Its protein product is CASSYRQPTNEKLFF.

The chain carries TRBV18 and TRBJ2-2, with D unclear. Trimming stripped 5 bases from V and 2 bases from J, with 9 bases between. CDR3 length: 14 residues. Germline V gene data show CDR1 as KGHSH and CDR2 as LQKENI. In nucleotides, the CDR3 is TGTGCCAGCTCAACAGACCTTAACACCGGGGAGCTGTTTTTT. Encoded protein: CASSTDLNTGELFF.

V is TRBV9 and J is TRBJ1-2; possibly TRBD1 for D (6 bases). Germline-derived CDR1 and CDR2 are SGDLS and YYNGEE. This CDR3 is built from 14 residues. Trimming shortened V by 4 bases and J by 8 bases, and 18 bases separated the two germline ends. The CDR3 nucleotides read TGTGCCAGCAGCCTGCGAAGGCAGACAGGAGGCTACACCTTC. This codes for CASSLRRQTGGYTF.

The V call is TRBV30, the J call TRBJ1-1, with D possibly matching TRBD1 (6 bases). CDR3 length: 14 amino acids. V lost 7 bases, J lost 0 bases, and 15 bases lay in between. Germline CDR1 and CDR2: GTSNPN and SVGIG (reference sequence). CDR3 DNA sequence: TGTGCCTCGGGGGGGGGCAGGATGAACACTGAAGCTTTCTTT. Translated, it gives CASGGGRMNTEAFF.

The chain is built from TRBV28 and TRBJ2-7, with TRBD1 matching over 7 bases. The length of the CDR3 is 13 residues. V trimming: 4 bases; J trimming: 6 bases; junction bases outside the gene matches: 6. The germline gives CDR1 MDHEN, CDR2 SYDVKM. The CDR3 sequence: CASSSAQGIEQYF. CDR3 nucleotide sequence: TGTGCCAGCAGTTCCGCACAGGGGATCGAGCAGTACTTC.

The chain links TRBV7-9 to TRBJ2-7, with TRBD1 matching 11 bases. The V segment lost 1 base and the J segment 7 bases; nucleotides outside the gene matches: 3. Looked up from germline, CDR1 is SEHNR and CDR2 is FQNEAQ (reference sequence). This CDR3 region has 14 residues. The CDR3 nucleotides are TGTGCCAGCAGCTTAGTCGGGACAGGGGGGGAGCAGTACTTC. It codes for CASSLVGTGGEQYF.